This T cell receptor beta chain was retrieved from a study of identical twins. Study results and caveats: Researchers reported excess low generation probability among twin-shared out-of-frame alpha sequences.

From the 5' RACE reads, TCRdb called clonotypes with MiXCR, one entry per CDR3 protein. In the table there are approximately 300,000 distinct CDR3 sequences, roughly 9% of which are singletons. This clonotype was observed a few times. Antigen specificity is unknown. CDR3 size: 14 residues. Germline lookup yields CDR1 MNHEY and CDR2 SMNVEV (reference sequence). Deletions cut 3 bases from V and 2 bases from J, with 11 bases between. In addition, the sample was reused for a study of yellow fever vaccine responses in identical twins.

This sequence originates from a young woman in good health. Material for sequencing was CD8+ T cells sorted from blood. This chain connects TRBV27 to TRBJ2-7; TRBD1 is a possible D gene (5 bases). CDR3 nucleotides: TGTGCCAGCAGTTTTTATCAGGGCCCCTACGAGCAGTACTTC. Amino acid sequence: CASSFYQGPYEQYF.